Each of the 30 T cell receptor beta chains below was sequenced from the same sample in a study of T cells in Graves' hyperthyroidism and ophthalmopathy. Amplification yielded TCR beta CDR3 regions, with RNA transcripts as the source. The primer set for the first-round RT-PCR of the TCR CDR3 was HTBI. TCRdb called the multiplex PCR reads again in MiXCR, with one record for every CDR3 protein. The sample has about 290,000 distinct CDR3 sequences, about 14% seen once. The specimen sequenced was blood. Every receptor here comes from a woman in her twenties or thirties with Graves' hyperthyroidism that later progressed to Graves' ophthalmopathy.

This clonotype was seen at least ten times. The chain uses TRBV30 and TRBJ2-1, with 8 bases identical to TRBD2. The germline V gene has CDR1 GTSNPN and CDR2 SVGIG (reference sequence). The J segment lost 1 base and the V segment lost 1 base, leaving 6 bases of the junction unmatched. CDR3 size: 16 residues. CDR3 in DNA: TGTGCCTGGAGTGGGGCTAGCGGGCTTTCCTACAATGAGCAGTTCTTC. Translation gives CAWSGASGLSYNEQFF.

Ten or more counts support this clonotype. J is TRBJ1-1 and V is TRBV28; weak D call: TRBD1 (6 bases). V shed 4 bases and J shed 0 bases, with 9 bases lying between them. The CDR3 loop spans 14 amino acids. The V gene's germline CDR1 is MDHEN and CDR2 SYDVKM. The CDR3 loop reads CASSYDRLNTEAFF. The DNA for the CDR3 is TGTGCCAGCAGTTATGACAGGTTGAACACTGAAGCTTTCTTT. Variable domain in full (rest from reference TRBV28 and TRBJ1-1): DVKVTQSSRYLVKRTGEKVFLECVQDMDHENMFWYRQDPGLGLRLIYFSYDVKMKEKGDIPEGYSVSREKKERFSLILESASTNQTSMYLCASSYDRLNTEAFFGQGTRLTVV.

In this sample, this clonotype turned up many times. This chain links TRBV29-1 with TRBJ2-5; D is possibly TRBD1 (5 bases). Germline V lookup: CDR1 SQVTM, CDR2 ANQGSEA. CDR3 length: 13 amino acids. Trimming left V 4 bases short and J 7 bases short, with 16 bases between. The CDR3 region is CSVGYQGLGTQYF. CDR3 nucleotide sequence: TGCAGCGTTGGGTATCAGGGCTTAGGGACCCAGTACTTC.

This clonotype was counted at least ten times. The rearrangement uses TRBV20-1 and TRBJ2-3; 7 bases are shared with TRBD2. The V gene's germline CDR1 is DFQATT and CDR2 SNEGSKA (reference sequence). This CDR3 has 18 residues. V was clipped by 0 bases and J by 1 base; unmatched bases: 13. The CDR3 loop is CSARDPLWGGWGTDTQYF. CDR3 DNA sequence: TGCAGTGCTAGAGATCCCCTTTGGGGGGGGTGGGGCACAGATACGCAGTATTTT.

This clonotype was seen ten or more times. The chain links TRBV5-1 to TRBJ2-5; TRBD1 matches 10 bases. The CDR3 is made up of 14 amino acids. The J segment lost 5 bases and the V segment lost 0 bases, leaving 1 base of the junction unmatched. CDR1 is SGHRS, CDR2 YFSETQ, per germline. CDR3 sequence: CASSLAGQGETQYF. CDR3 nucleotide sequence: TGCGCCAGCAGCTTGGCGGGACAGGGGGAGACCCAGTACTTC.

This clonotype was seen more than once but under ten times. This chain joins TRBV19 and TRBJ1-5; the D is unclear. Germline V lookup: CDR1 LNHDA, CDR2 SQIVND (reference sequence). This CDR3 has 13 residues. V dropped 5 bases and J dropped 4 bases, with 9 bases sitting between them. The CDR3 nucleotides are TGTGCCAGTAGTTCAGTGGGGAATCAGCCCCAGCATTTT. It specifies CASSSVGNQPQHF.

This clonotype has ten or more counts. The rearrangement joins TRBV20-1 to TRBJ2-1; 10 positions agree with TRBD1. The CDR3 has 15 amino acids. V trimming: 2 bases; J trimming: 5 bases; junction bases outside the gene matches: 6. Germline CDR1 reads DFQATT; CDR2 reads SNEGSKA (reference sequence). For the CDR3, the DNA is TGCAGTGCTAGACCCCGGGACAGGGGAGACAATGAGCAGTTCTTC. This translates into CSARPRDRGDNEQFF.

This clonotype was found many times. The chain joins TRBV6-2 or TRBV6-3 to TRBJ2-3; a weak D match, TRBD2 (5 bases). Trimming shortened V by 4 bases and J by 2 bases, and 19 bases separated the two germline ends. The CDR3 has 17 residues. Germline V gene sequence: CDR1 MNHEY, CDR2 SVGEGT. CDR3 residues: CASSSSSGGPDTDTQYF. CDR3 bases: TGTGCCAGCAGTTCCTCGTCGGGCGGGCCTGACACAGATACGCAGTATTTT.

This clonotype was detected ten times or more. The chain combines TRBV2 with TRBJ1-1; D is ambiguous. The V gene lost 7 bases and the J gene lost 4 bases, with 13 bases spanning the gap. Germline assignment: CDR1 SNHLY and CDR2 FYNNEI. The CDR3 has 13 amino acids. CDR3 region: CASMPEVGTEAFF. The CDR3 DNA sequence: TGTGCCAGCATGCCAGAAGTTGGCACTGAAGCTTTCTTT.

The rearrangement links TRBV15 to TRBJ2-7; possible D gene TRBD2, 7 bases. Germline V gives CDR1 LNHNV, CDR2 YYDKDF (reference sequence). This CDR3 is 13 amino acids long. Trimming took 4 bases from V and 5 from J, leaving 12 bases between them. CDR3 sequence: CATSNGGGHEQYF. CDR3 DNA: TGTGCCACCAGCAATGGCGGGGGCCACGAGCAGTACTTC.

This clonotype was observed a few times. The V gene is TRBV20-1, the J gene TRBJ2-1; either TRBD1 or TRBD2 may fit D (6 bases each). Germline V CDR1 and CDR2: DFQATT, SNEGSKA (reference sequence). CDR3 length equals 14 residues. The V and J ends lost 6 bases and 0 bases respectively, with 12 bases between them. CDR3 sequence: CSARGRSSYNEQFF. CDR3 sequence (DNA): TGCAGTGCGAGGGGGAGGAGCTCCTACAATGAGCAGTTCTTC.

This clonotype was counted at least ten times. This chain links TRBV5-1 with TRBJ1-2; D not resolved. The CDR3 length is 13 residues. The ends were cut back, 0 bases at V and 2 bases at J, with 5 bases in the middle. Germline loops: CDR1 SGHRS, CDR2 YFSETQ. CDR3: CASSLEDNYGYTF. The CDR3 coding sequence is TGCGCCAGCAGCTTGGAGGACAACTATGGCTACACCTTC.

Points on this clonotype: This clone may be a read error of a much larger clone one base away. J is TRBJ1-1 and V is TRBV28, with D perhaps matching TRBD1 (6 bases). V was pared by 8 bases and J by 4 bases, with 20 bases between. The V gene's germline CDR1 is MDHEN and CDR2 SYDVKM. The CDR3 runs to 15 residues. The CDR3 here is CASGGGSGGSTEAFF. DNA of the CDR3: TGTGCCAGCGGGGGGGGCTCGGGGGGGAGCACTGAAGCTTTCTTT.

In its sample, this clonotype was seen many times. The chain couples TRBV2 to TRBJ2-7; D ambiguous. The CDR3 is 15 residues long. V was clipped by 0 bases and J by 0 bases, with 9 bases between them. Germline V gene sequence: CDR1 SNHLY, CDR2 FYNNEI. CDR3 DNA: TGTGCCAGCAGTGAAGCCGGGCCCCTCTCCTACGAGCAGTACTTC. Protein: CASSEAGPLSYEQYF.

This clonotype was seen repeatedly, ten times or more. The chain has TRBV7-3 and TRBJ1-1, with D possibly matching TRBD1 (5 bases). Looked up from germline, CDR1 is SGHTA and CDR2 is FQGTGA. Between the trimmed V and J ends, which lost 5 bases and 10 bases, there was a span of 20 bases. The CDR3 has 14 residues. Here the CDR3 reads CASSPQAGATVAFF. CDR3 nucleotides: TGTGCCAGCAGCCCCCAGGCCGGGGCCACGGTAGCTTTCTTT.

This clonotype was detected many times. The chain has TRBV28 and TRBJ2-1; 11 bases map to TRBD2. The CDR3 is 17 residues long. The trim removed 4 bases at V and 6 bases at J, leaving 11 bases unmatched. CDR1 is MDHEN and CDR2 is SYDVKM in the germline V gene. CDR3 DNA: TGTGCCAGCAGTTATTCACAACTAGCGGGAGCGACCAATGAGCAGTTCTTC. It specifies CASSYSQLAGATNEQFF.

This clonotype showed up just a few times. The chain carries TRBV5-4 and TRBJ2-3; D uncertain. V was pared by 5 bases and J by 0 bases, with 16 bases between. This CDR3 is 16 amino acids long. Germline V gene lookup returns CDR1 SGHNT and CDR2 YYREEE (reference sequence). CDR3 bases: TGTGCCAGCAGAGGCACTGCCTCCCTTAGCACAGATACGCAGTATTTT. Translated: CASRGTASLSTDTQYF.

This chain links TRBV19 with TRBJ1-5; TRBD1 matches 8 bases. CDR3 size: 15 residues. Germline CDR1 is LNHDA and CDR2 is SQIVND (reference sequence). V lost 3 bases to trimming and J lost 4 bases; unmatched junction nucleotides: 5. CDR3 loop: CASSIATGGNQPQHF. The DNA of the CDR3 is TGTGCCAGTAGTATTGCCACAGGGGGAAATCAGCCCCAGCATTTT.

V is TRBV3-1 and J is TRBJ1-1; a weak D match, TRBD1 (5 bases). V was clipped by 6 bases and J by 5 bases, with 16 bases between them. The CDR3 totals 14 residues. Germline CDR1 and CDR2: LGHDT and YNNKEL (reference sequence). CDR3 DNA sequence: TGTGCCAGCAGGTACAGAGGGGCTAATACTGAAGCTTTCTTT. Amino acid sequence: CASRYRGANTEAFF.

This clonotype has only a few counts. This may arise from a read error, as a much more abundant clone is one base away. This chain uses TRBV7-2 with TRBJ2-3, with 12 positions matching TRBD2. From germline, CDR1 is SGHTA and CDR2 FQGNSA. This CDR3 contains 16 residues. With V trimmed by 8 bases and J by 4 bases, 10 bases remained unmatched. The DNA of the CDR3 is TGTGCCAGCGGCAAGACTAGCGGGAGTAGGGCAGATACGCAGTATTTT. Encoded protein: CASGKTSGSRADTQYF.

This clonotype was found many times. J is TRBJ2-3 and V is TRBV15; D not resolved. The CDR3 covers 14 residues. Looked up from germline, CDR1 is LNHNV and CDR2 is YYDKDF (reference sequence). Trimming removed 0 bases from V and 2 bases from J, with 6 bases in between. CDR3 amino acids: CATSRDVPTDTQYF. As DNA, the CDR3 is TGTGCCACCAGCAGAGATGTTCCCACAGATACGCAGTATTTT.

This clonotype was counted between two and nine times. The chain recombines TRBV6-2 or TRBV6-3 with TRBJ2-4; D unclear. The CDR3 loop spans 14 amino acids. Germline CDR1 and CDR2: MNHEY and SVGEGT. Trimming pared 6 bases from V and 7 bases from J, leaving 16 bases between. The CDR3 DNA is TGTGCCAGCAGGGATCCGGGCTCCGGTAACATTCAGTACTTC. Amino acids: CASRDPGSGNIQYF.

This clonotype was counted at least ten times. The chain employs TRBV27 and TRBJ2-7; D may be TRBD1 (5 bases). CDR3 length equals 14 residues. The ends were cut back, 1 base at V and 2 bases at J, with 9 bases in the middle. CDR1 is MNHEY and CDR2 is SMNVEV in the germline V gene (reference sequence). The CDR3 loop reads CASSLFGHPYEQYF. CDR3 DNA: TGTGCCAGCAGTTTATTCGGACACCCCTACGAGCAGTACTTC.

This clonotype was detected ten times or more. This chain links TRBV18 with TRBJ1-2; D is undetermined. Trimming removed 2 bases from V and 5 bases from J, with 15 bases in between. Germline loops: CDR1 KGHSH, CDR2 LQKENI. The CDR3 has 15 residues. This chain's CDR3 is CASSPDAQVTYGYTF. In DNA form, the CDR3 reads TGTGCCAGCTCACCAGACGCTCAGGTTACGTATGGCTACACCTTC.

This clonotype was detected ten times or more. V usage is TRBV28 and J usage is TRBJ2-3, with D hard to call. Per the germline V gene, CDR1 is MDHEN and CDR2 is SYDVKM. The germline V and J ends were trimmed by 7 bases and 4 bases, with 18 bases remaining between them. The CDR3 extends over 15 amino acids. This chain's CDR3 is CASKMTALSADTQYF. The CDR3 DNA is TGTGCCAGCAAGATGACTGCCCTTTCAGCAGATACGCAGTATTTT.

Concerning this clonotype itself: The junction departs from the called germline gene at one end, perhaps through a read error. J is TRBJ2-5 and V is TRBV7-7; TRBD2 agrees at 11 bases. The CDR3 has 17 residues. Germline CDR1 reads SSHAT; CDR2 reads FNYEAQ (reference sequence). The CDR3 region has the DNA TGTGCTAGCAGCTCGGGAGCTAGCGGGAGGACTTGGGAGACCCAGTACTTC. Amino acids: CASSSGASGRTWETQYF.

This clonotype was found many times. V and J are TRBV7-2 and TRBJ2-5; a possible D gene is TRBD2 (5 bases). CDR3 size: 15 residues. Trimming left V 5 bases short and J 5 bases short, with 18 bases between. Germline-derived CDR1 and CDR2 are SGHTA and FQGNSA. CDR3 coding DNA: TGTGCCAGCAGCGTAGGGAGCATGGGCTGGGAGACCCAGTACTTC. Translated, it gives CASSVGSMGWETQYF.

This clonotype was recorded many times. The rearrangement uses TRBV30 and TRBJ2-7; unclear D gene. The ends were cut back, 2 bases at V and 5 bases at J, with 10 bases in the middle. The CDR3 is 12 residues long. Germline V gene lookup returns CDR1 GTSNPN and CDR2 SVGIG (reference sequence). The CDR3: CAWSTRTHEQYF. CDR3 nucleotide sequence: TGTGCCTGGAGTACGAGGACCCACGAGCAGTACTTC.

The chain couples TRBV9 to TRBJ2-3, with 8 bases identical to TRBD2. The V and J ends lost 3 bases and 2 bases, in that order; junction bases with no gene match: 8. The germline gives CDR1 SGDLS, CDR2 YYNGEE. The CDR3 runs to 16 residues. CDR3 region: CASSDASGGPTDTQYF. The CDR3 region has the DNA TGTGCCAGCAGCGATGCCAGCGGGGGTCCCACAGATACGCAGTATTTT.

This clonotype was detected a few times. The chain joins TRBV27 to TRBJ2-2, with 10 bases identical to TRBD2. CDR3 length: 16 amino acids. Germline CDR1 MNHEY, CDR2 SMNVEV (reference sequence). V shed 5 bases, J shed 8 bases, and the junction held 11 bases outside the gene matches. The CDR3 here is CASSPTSGKYSGELFF. The DNA of the CDR3 is TGTGCCAGCAGTCCCACTAGCGGGAAGTATTCTGGGGAGCTGTTTTTT.